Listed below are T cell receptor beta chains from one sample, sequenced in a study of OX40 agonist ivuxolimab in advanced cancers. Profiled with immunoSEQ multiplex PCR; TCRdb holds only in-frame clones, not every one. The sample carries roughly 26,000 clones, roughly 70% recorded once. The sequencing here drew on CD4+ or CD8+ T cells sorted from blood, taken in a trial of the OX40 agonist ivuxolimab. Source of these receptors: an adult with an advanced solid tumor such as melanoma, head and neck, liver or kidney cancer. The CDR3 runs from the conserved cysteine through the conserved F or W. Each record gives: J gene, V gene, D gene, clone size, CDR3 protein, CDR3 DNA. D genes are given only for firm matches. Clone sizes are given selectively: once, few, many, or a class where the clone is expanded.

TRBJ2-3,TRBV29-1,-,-,CSVERGGVVDTQYF,TGCAGCGTTGAACGAGGGGGGGTTGTAGATACGCAGTATTTT
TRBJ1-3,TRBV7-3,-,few,CASSLTGGVPSGNTIYF,TGTGCCAGCAGCTTAACGGGGGGGGTCCCCTCTGGAAACACCATATATTTT
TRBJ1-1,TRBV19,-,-,CASSTPGVGTEAFF,TGTGCCAGTAGTACACCTGGGGTCGGCACTGAAGCTTTCTTT
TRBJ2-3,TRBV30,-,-,CAWSPGGVDTQYF,TGTGCCTGGAGCCCCGGGGGCGTAGATACGCAGTATTTT
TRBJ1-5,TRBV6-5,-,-,CASSGGQIHNQPQHF,TGTGCCAGCAGTGGAGGACAGATCCACAATCAGCCCCAGCATTTT
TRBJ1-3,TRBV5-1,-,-,CASSFSPRGDSGNTIYF,TGCGCCAGCAGCTTCTCTCCGCGCGGCGACTCTGGAAACACCATATATTTT
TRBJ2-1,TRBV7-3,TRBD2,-,CASSPLAGGRNEQFF,TGTGCCAGCAGCCCCCTAGCGGGGGGGAGGAATGAGCAGTTCTTC
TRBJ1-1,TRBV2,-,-,CASSQVGEAFF,TGTGCCAGCAGTCAAGTGGGGGAAGCTTTCTTT
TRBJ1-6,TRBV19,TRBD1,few,CASRGDSLHNSPLHF,TGTGCCAGTAGGGGGGACAGCCTACATAATTCACCCCTCCACTTT
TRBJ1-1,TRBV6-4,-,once,CASSSQGIMNTEAFF,TGTGCCAGCAGTAGTCAGGGGATAATGAACACTGAAGCTTTCTTT
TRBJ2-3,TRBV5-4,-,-,CASSLVGGVNTQYF,TGTGCCAGCAGCTTGGTGGGGGGAGTTAATACGCAGTATTTT
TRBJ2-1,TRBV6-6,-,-,CASSYGSGREQFF,TGTGCCAGCAGTTACGGTTCGGGTCGCGAGCAGTTCTTC
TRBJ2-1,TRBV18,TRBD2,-,CASSLSPLAGGYNEQFF,TGTGCCAGCTCTCTAAGCCCACTAGCGGGGGGCTACAATGAGCAGTTCTTC
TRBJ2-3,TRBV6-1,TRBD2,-,CASSALSGAFTDTQYF,TGTGCCAGCAGTGCCCTTAGCGGGGCCTTCACAGATACGCAGTATTTT
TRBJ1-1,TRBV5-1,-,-,CASSLGQGITEAFF,TGCGCCAGCAGCTTGGGGCAGGGCATCACTGAAGCTTTCTTT
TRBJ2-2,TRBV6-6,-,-,CASIRTKNTGELFF,TGTGCCAGCATCCGGACCAAGAACACCGGGGAGCTGTTTTTT
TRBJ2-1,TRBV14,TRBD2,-,CASSVSGGFSYNEQFF,TGTGCCAGCAGCGTTAGCGGGGGGTTTTCCTACAATGAGCAGTTCTTC
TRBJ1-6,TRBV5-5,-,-,CASFERGDNSPLHF,TGTGCCAGCTTTGAGAGGGGCGATAATTCACCCCTCCACTTT
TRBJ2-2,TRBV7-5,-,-,CVRNCPGGSTGELFF,TGTGTCAGAAACTGCCCCGGGGGCAGCACCGGGGAGCTGTTTTTT